The 14 T cell receptor beta chains reported below all come from one sample, sequenced in a study of early T cells in non-severe SARS-CoV-2 infection. One entry per CDR3 protein results from TCRdb running MiXCR on the 5' RACE reads. Of under 100,000 distinct CDR3 sequences listed, about 10% are singletons. What was sequenced was whole blood. These receptors all come from an adult who was a healthcare worker with PCR-confirmed SARS-CoV-2 infection or an uninfected control (not recorded which).

This clonotype was observed many times. This chain uses TRBV28 with TRBJ1-4; possibly TRBD1 for D (5 bases). The CDR3 runs to 15 residues. V lost 6 bases and J lost 3, with 14 bases in between. Germline assignment: CDR1 MDHEN and CDR2 SYDVKM. CDR3 bases: TGTGCCAGCAGGCCCCGGGGGGGGGCTAATGAAAAACTGTTTTTT. Protein sequence: CASRPRGGANEKLFF.

The chain is built from TRBV9 and TRBJ2-1; the match to TRBD2 covers 7 bases. Germline assignment: CDR1 SGDLS and CDR2 YYNGEE. This CDR3 has 14 amino acids. The junction had 1 base not matched to a gene; V was cut back by 0 bases and J by 4 bases. CDR3 in DNA: TGTGCCAGCAGCGTAGGCGGGGGTTACAATGAGCAGTTCTTC. Translation: CASSVGGGYNEQFF.

This clonotype was observed at least ten times. This chain links TRBV6-5 with TRBJ2-4, with a possible D match to TRBD1 (6 bases). This CDR3 has 17 amino acids. V shed 4 bases and J shed 6 bases, with 22 bases lying between them. CDR1 is MNHEY, CDR2 SVGAGI, per germline. The CDR3 is CASSSPHTGRGANIQYF. The CDR3 nucleotides are TGTGCCAGCAGTTCTCCCCATACGGGCAGGGGCGCAAACATTCAGTACTTC.

The chain has TRBV19 and TRBJ2-2; D unresolved. CDR3 length equals 14 residues. Deletions cut 3 bases from V and 3 bases from J, with 8 bases between. Germline CDR1 reads LNHDA; CDR2 reads SQIVND (reference sequence). The CDR3 sequence: CASSISPDTGELFF. CDR3 nucleotide sequence: TGTGCCAGTAGTATTTCTCCGGACACCGGGGAGCTGTTTTTT.

This clonotype was counted between two and nine times. This chain connects TRBV2 to TRBJ2-5, with TRBD2 as a possible D gene (7 bases). CDR3 size: 16 residues. Trimming removed 6 bases at V and 1 base at J, with 18 bases between. Germline loops: CDR1 SNHLY, CDR2 FYNNEI. DNA for the CDR3: TGTGCCAGCAGCCTCGAATGGCGGGGGCCCCAAGAGACCCAGTACTTC. It translates to CASSLEWRGPQETQYF. The whole variable domain, remainder taken from reference TRBV2 and TRBJ2-5, is EPEVTQTPSHQVTQMGQEVILRCVPISNHLYFYWYRQILGQKVEFLVSFYNNEISEKSEIFDDQFSVERPDGSNFTLKIRSTKLEDSAMYFCASSLEWRGPQETQYFGPGTRLLVL.

This clonotype was recorded many times. The chain couples TRBV6-5 to TRBJ2-1; TRBD1 agrees at 8 bases. The J segment lost 0 bases and the V segment lost 6 bases, leaving 4 bases of the junction unmatched. Germline loops: CDR1 MNHEY, CDR2 SVGAGI. This CDR3 region has 15 residues. CDR3: CASSFDRGSYNEQFF. CDR3 sequence (DNA): TGTGCCAGCAGCTTTGACAGGGGCTCCTACAATGAGCAGTTCTTC.

The chain has TRBV7-8 and TRBJ2-7, with D uncertain. This CDR3 spans 13 amino acids. Germline V gene data show CDR1 as SGHVS and CDR2 as FQNEAQ. Trimming removed 0 bases from V and 3 bases from J, with 6 bases in between. CDR3 protein: CASSLAHRYEQYF. In nucleotides, the CDR3 is TGTGCCAGCAGCTTAGCCCATCGCTACGAGCAGTACTTC.

The chain combines TRBV12-3 or TRBV12-4 with TRBJ1-1; no clear D gene. This CDR3 region has 13 residues. V was pared by 6 bases and J by 0 bases, with 8 bases between. In DNA, the CDR3 is TGTGCCAGCAGACCTCGGGTGAACACTGAAGCTTTCTTT. Translation gives CASRPRVNTEAFF.

There are many counts of this clonotype. J is TRBJ2-1 and V is TRBV5-1; D call uncertain. Germline-derived CDR1 and CDR2 are SGHRS and YFSETQ. The V end was cut by 3 bases, the J end by 4 bases, with 2 bases between. This CDR3 has 11 amino acids. The CDR3 here is CASSSYNEQFF. For the CDR3, the DNA is TGCGCCAGCAGCTCTTACAATGAGCAGTTCTTC.

The table lists this clonotype with many counts. The chain is built from TRBV6-5 and TRBJ1-2; 7 bases agree with TRBD1. The length of the CDR3 is 16 residues. Germline V lookup: CDR1 MNHEY, CDR2 SVGAGI. V lost 5 bases, J lost 3 bases, and 12 bases stayed unmatched. For the CDR3, the DNA is TGTGCCAGCAGTCTCGCCGCAAAGACAGGGTACTATGGCTACACCTTC. Its translation: CASSLAAKTGYYGYTF.

The genes are TRBV11-2 and TRBJ2-2, with TRBD1 matching 8 bases. Germline V gives CDR1 SGHAT, CDR2 FQNNGV. This CDR3 spans 16 amino acids. Germline trimming cut 1 base from V and 7 bases from J; bases unmatched to any gene: 8. The DNA for the CDR3 is TGTGCCAGCAGCTTAGCCCCCAGGGGGCGGGGCGGGGAGCTGTTTTTT. Its protein product is CASSLAPRGRGGELFF.

This clonotype was counted many times. V is TRBV3-1 and J is TRBJ1-1; TRBD1 might be the D (6 bases). V dropped 0 bases and J dropped 6 bases, with 14 bases sitting between them. The CDR3 loop spans 15 amino acids. Germline lookup yields CDR1 LGHDT and CDR2 YNNKEL (reference sequence). For the CDR3, the DNA is TGTGCCAGCAGCCAAGATTTTACAGGGTTCGCTGAAGCTTTCTTT. Translated: CASSQDFTGFAEAFF.

This clonotype came up many times. The CDR3 nucleotides read TGTGCCAGCTCACCACAGGGGGCTGGAAACACCATATATTTT. This gives the protein CASSPQGAGNTIYF. This rearrangement joins TRBV18 to TRBJ1-3; D perhaps matches TRBD1 (6 bases). The germline V and J ends were trimmed by 1 base and 2 bases, with 6 bases remaining between them. There are 14 residues in the CDR3. Germline assignment: CDR1 KGHSH and CDR2 LQKENI.

The rearrangement links TRBV27 to TRBJ2-1, with a weak D call TRBD2 (6 bases). This CDR3 has 15 residues. V dropped 3 bases and J dropped 5 bases, with 14 bases sitting between them. Germline V CDR1 and CDR2: MNHEY, SMNVEV (reference sequence). CDR3 loop: CASSFRGTPDNEQFF. The CDR3 DNA is TGTGCCAGCAGTTTCCGGGGGACCCCGGACAATGAGCAGTTCTTC.